The TCR beta chain under discussion was sequenced for a study of cytomegalovirus exposure and HLA in healthy donors. Study results and caveats: One later analysis reportedly identified an Asian-associated ancestry cluster that showed fewer N-insertions than the approximately 700-donor mean. Using the classifier, cytomegalovirus status was reportedly diagnosed with high specificity and sensitivity.

This clone was counted only a few times. What it binds is unknown. In the PCR, 60 Vbeta and 13 Jbeta primers were used. Data came from immunoSEQ multiplex PCR; TCRdb stores just in-frame clones and leaves some out. In the table there are more than 100,000 clones, about 9.2% of which are singletons. The V and J ends lost 4 bases and 0 bases, in that order; junction bases with no gene match: 4. This CDR3 region has 15 residues. From germline, CDR1 is SGHNT and CDR2 YYREEE (reference sequence). This TCR came from a middle-aged woman in good health and CMV-seropositive. Sequences were obtained from PBMCs. The V gene is TRBV5-4, the J gene TRBJ2-1, with 7 nucleotides matching TRBD2. The CDR3 coding sequence is TGTGCCAGCAGCCGTAGCGGGTACTCCTACAATGAGCAGTTCTTC. Residues: CASSRSGYSYNEQFF.